These T cell receptor beta chains were read from a single sample in a study of blood T cells in healthy people across ages. In TCRdb, the 5' RACE reads were re-called with MiXCR into one record per CDR3 protein. Of roughly 700,000 distinct CDR3 sequences in the sample, 32% were seen once. The sample taken for sequencing was blood. Receptors were obtained from a woman of 80 years or more in good health. Both conserved end residues are part of each CDR3. D genes are given only for firm matches. Where a row states a size, it is once, few, many or the class of an expanded clone; other rows omit it.

>.|few|TRBJ2-6|TRBV11-1|15
CASSPRFSGANVLTF
TGTGCCAGCAGCCCCCGGTTCTCTGGGGCCAACGTCCTGACTTTC
>.|.|TRBJ2-5|TRBV3-1|15
CASSYDRQGRETQYF
TGTGCCAGCAGTTACGATCGCCAGGGACGGGAGACCCAGTACTTC
>.|many|TRBJ2-3|TRBV3-1|14
CASSQGTNTDTQYF
TGTGCCAGCAGCCAGGGGACGAACACAGATACGCAGTATTTT
>.|.|TRBJ2-1|TRBV20-1|16
CSATIITEKAYNEQFF
TGCAGTGCCACAATCATAACGGAGAAAGCTTACAATGAGCAGTTCTTC
>.|many|TRBJ2-5|TRBV20-1|17
CSARGQEGRRSSWTQYF
TGCAGTGCTAGAGGTCAGGAAGGGCGGAGATCCTCGTGGACCCAGTACTTC
>.|few|TRBJ1-2|TRBV7-2|15
CASSLTEGANYGYTF
TGTGCCAGCAGCTTAACCGAAGGAGCTAACTATGGCTACACCTTC
>TRBD1|few|TRBJ1-1|TRBV6-6|15
CASRIRTGQHTEAFF
TGTGCCAGCAGGATAAGGACAGGTCAACACACTGAAGCTTTCTTT
>TRBD2|many|TRBJ2-1|TRBV7-9|14
CASTTSGAYNEQFF
TGTGCCAGCACGACTAGCGGTGCTTACAATGAGCAGTTCTTC
>.|few|TRBJ1-4|TRBV5-1|15
CASSLDGTANEKLFF
TGCGCCAGCAGCTTGGACGGCACGGCTAATGAAAAACTGTTTTTT
>.|many|TRBJ1-2|TRBV20-1|13
CSAISTGTIGYTF
TGCAGTGCCATATCAACCGGGACAATCGGCTACACCTTC
>TRBD1|once|TRBJ2-1|TRBV7-2|15
CASSRFRDRANEQFF
TGTGCCAGCAGCCGATTCCGGGACAGGGCGAATGAGCAGTTCTTC
>.|few|TRBJ1-2|TRBV12-3/TRBV12-4|14
CASSPWERGNGCTF
TGTGCCAGCAGTCCTTGGGAACGGGGGAATGGCTGCACCTTC
>.|.|TRBJ1-4|TRBV12-3/TRBV12-4|16
CASSLAPIGTNEKLFF
TGTGCCAGCAGTTTAGCCCCAATTGGAACTAATGAAAAACTGTTTTTT
>TRBD1|.|TRBJ1-5|TRBV28|15
CASSLRQGANQPQHF
TGTGCCAGCAGTTTAAGGCAGGGGGCCAATCAGCCCCAGCATTTT
>.|many|TRBJ1-2|TRBV2|14
CASSRIRGRHGYTF
TGTGCCAGCAGCCGCATTCGGGGGCGCCATGGCTACACCTTC
>TRBD1|.|TRBJ2-7|TRBV5-1|15
CASSFLTGIGYEQYF
TGCGCCAGCAGCTTCCTGACAGGGATAGGGTACGAGCAGTACTTC
>.|many|TRBJ1-2|TRBV12-1|13
CASSFGQGRGYTF
TGTGCCAGCAGCTTCGGACAGGGAAGGGGCTACACCTTC
>.|.|TRBJ2-1|TRBV3-1|14
CASSQEWAYNEQFF
TGTGCCAGCAGCCAAGAATGGGCCTACAATGAGCAGTTCTTC
>.|many|TRBJ1-5|TRBV25-1|14
CASSETGYGQPQHF
TGTGCCAGCAGTGAAACGGGGTATGGTCAGCCCCAGCATTTT
>.|many|TRBJ2-4|TRBV20-1|16
CSARPYTSQSKNIQYF
TGCAGTGCTAGACCCTACACGAGCCAGTCCAAAAACATTCAGTACTTC
>TRBD1|.|TRBJ2-2|TRBV12-3/TRBV12-4|15
CASSEDRANIGELFF
TGTGCCAGCAGTGAGGACAGGGCGAACATCGGGGAGCTGTTTTTT
>TRBD2|many|TRBJ2-5|TRBV4-1|16
CASSQESGGVVETQYF
TGCGCCAGCAGCCAAGAAAGCGGGGGGGTGGTAGAGACCCAGTACTTC
>.|.|TRBJ2-2|TRBV24-1|13
CATIDLNTGELFF
TGTGCCACCATTGATCTCAACACCGGGGAGCTGTTTTTT
>.|many|TRBJ2-3|TRBV6-2/TRBV6-3|13
CASSLASGNTQYF
TGTGCCAGCAGCTTAGCCTCCGGGAATACGCAGTATTTT
>TRBD2|many|TRBJ2-3|TRBV20-1|14
CSADGTSGPDTQYF
TGCAGTGCTGATGGGACTAGCGGTCCAGATACGCAGTATTTT
>TRBD1|once|TRBJ1-4|TRBV6-1|15
CASSEIGQGNEKLFF
TGTGCCAGCAGTGAAATAGGACAGGGTAATGAAAAACTGTTTTTT
>TRBD2|few|TRBJ2-3|TRBV7-2|17
CASSLLAGGGRGDTQYF
TGTGCCAGCAGCTTACTAGCGGGGGGAGGTAGGGGAGATACGCAGTATTTT
>TRBD1|.|TRBJ2-7|TRBV6-1|14
CASNPAGGTYEQYF
TGTGCCAGCAACCCGGCAGGGGGAACCTACGAGCAGTACTTC
>TRBD2|.|TRBJ2-3|TRBV20-1|15
CSARLLAGNTDTQYF
TGCAGTGCTAGGCTGTTAGCGGGAAACACAGATACGCAGTATTTT
>.|many|TRBJ2-5|TRBV28|15
CASSPQVAGGETQYF
TGTGCCAGCAGCCCGCAGGTGGCCGGTGGAGAGACCCAGTACTTC
>TRBD1|many|TRBJ2-7|TRBV9|14
CASSKGQRGYEQYF
TGTGCCAGCAGCAAGGGACAGAGGGGCTACGAGCAGTACTTC
>.|.|TRBJ2-7|TRBV29-1|12
CSVGQGFYEQYF
TGCAGCGTTGGGCAAGGATTCTACGAGCAGTACTTC
>TRBD1|many|TRBJ2-2|TRBV7-3|15
CASSSWTGNTGELFF
TGTGCCAGCAGCTCCTGGACAGGGAACACCGGGGAGCTGTTTTTT
>.|many|TRBJ1-6|TRBV6-5|13
CASTRQANSPLHF
TGTGCCAGCACCCGACAGGCGAATTCACCCCTCCACTTT
>.|once|TRBJ2-5|TRBV20-1|11
CSAPNGETQYF
TGCAGTGCCCCGAATGGGGAGACCCAGTACTTC
>.|many|TRBJ2-7|TRBV20-1|12
CSGGGDSYEQYF
TGCAGTGGAGGCGGGGATTCGTACGAGCAGTACTTC
>TRBD2|.|TRBJ2-7|TRBV7-9|16
CASSLSFGTSSYEQYF
TGTGCCAGCAGCTTATCTTTCGGGACTAGCTCCTACGAGCAGTACTTC
>.|many|TRBJ2-1|TRBV6-6|15
CASSYSGGATNEQFF
TGTGCCAGCAGTTACTCGGGCGGGGCAACCAATGAGCAGTTCTTC
>TRBD1|.|TRBJ2-7|TRBV7-9|19
CASSLDSPYSGTDSYEQYF
TGTGCCAGCAGCTTAGATTCCCCGTACTCAGGGACAGATTCCTACGAGCAGTACTTC
>.|.|TRBJ1-6|TRBV12-3/TRBV12-4|15
CASTPGQYLNSPLHF
TGTGCCAGCACCCCGGGCCAGTACCTTAATTCACCCCTCCACTTT
>.|many|TRBJ2-5|TRBV5-6|13
CASSWDIEETQYF
TGTGCCAGCAGCTGGGACATTGAAGAGACCCAGTACTTC